This T cell receptor beta chain was sequenced in a study of cytomegalovirus exposure and HLA in healthy donors. Broader study findings: Cytomegalovirus association was assigned to about 150 TCR beta chains. Sequencing likely caused a cluster of highly shared sequence variants.

The CDR3 runs to 14 residues. Germline CDR1 SGHRS, CDR2 YFSETQ. V lost 4 bases, J lost 2 bases, and 12 bases lay in between. In regard to this clone: Its antigen is currently unknown.

The PCR was carried out with 60 Vbeta primers and 13 Jbeta primers. Sequencing was performed with immunoSEQ multiplex PCR; in TCRdb, only in-frame clones are kept and a portion is missing. The table lists roughly 160,000 clones, 75% to 90% of them singletons. The sequence derives from a boy between 2 and 10 years old in good health and CMV-seronegative. The V and J genes are TRBV5-1 and TRBJ1-1; D is possibly TRBD1 (5 bases). Specimen: PBMCs. CDR3 residues: CASSAGPTNTEAFF. The DNA for the CDR3 is TGCGCCAGCAGCGCGGGACCCACAAACACTGAAGCTTTCTTT.